This record covers a single T cell receptor beta chain. Its cognate antigen is unknown. The CDR3 sequence is 14 residues long. Germline V lookup: CDR1 SGHAT, CDR2 FQNNGV. TCR beta CDR3 regions were amplified from RNA. First-round RT-PCR of the TCR CDR3 relied on the HTBI primer set. Each CDR3 protein gets one entry after TCRdb re-called the multiplex PCR reads with MiXCR. This sample yields approximately 400,000 distinct CDR3 sequences, of which more than 12% are seen a single time; 25% to 30% belongs to the top ten. The sample belongs to a study of T cells in Graves' hyperthyroidism and ophthalmopathy. General study findings and limits: In simple terms, a model built on 13 V-J features told ophthalmopathy apart from stable hyperthyroidism.

This sequence was found in a man aged 45-60 years with Graves' ophthalmopathy. Material for sequencing was blood. The rearrangement links TRBV11-2 to TRBJ2-1; 7 bases are a match to TRBD1. The J call is uncertain, as TRBJ2-7 better fits the DNA end. This chain's CDR3 is CASAIQGNYNEQYF. The CDR3 DNA is TGTGCCAGCGCGATACAGGGGAATTACAATGAGCAGTACTTC.